This is a list of T cell receptor beta chains from one sample in a study of blood T cell repertoires in COVID-19. The table came from immunoSEQ multiplex PCR; TCRdb's copy has only in-frame clones and leaves some out. Of about 95,000 clones listed, around 90% were seen once; the top ten hold over 3.5%. Sequences were obtained from peripheral blood. The receptors shown here come from a woman aged 45 to 65 in a cohort sampled during active COVID-19. Both conserved end residues are part of each CDR3. D genes are given only for firm matches. A row's size may be missing; if present it is once, few, many or a size class.

>TRBD1|16|TRBJ2-4|.|TRBV28
CASRWTGIGAENIQYF
TGTGCCAGCAGATGGACAGGGATCGGGGCGGAAAACATTCAGTACTTC
>.|17|TRBJ1-1|.|TRBV7-8
CASSLIPRQGSRTEAFF
TGTGCCAGCAGCCTTATCCCCCGCCAGGGGAGTCGGACTGAAGCTTTCTTT
>TRBD1|18|TRBJ1-2|.|TRBV5-1
CASSLEWDRGLTGYGYTF
TGCGCCAGCAGCTTGGAGTGGGACAGGGGGTTAACTGGCTATGGCTACACCTTC
>.|16|TRBJ1-4|.|TRBV3-1/TRBV3-2
CASSQEGRVWDEKLFF
TGTGCCAGCAGCCAAGAGGGCAGGGTGTGGGATGAAAAACTGTTTTTT
>TRBD1|16|TRBJ2-1|.|TRBV18
CASSVSIGTVYNEQFF
TGTGCCAGCTCAGTCTCCATTGGGACAGTTTACAATGAGCAGTTCTTC
>.|11|TRBJ2-4|.|TRBV12-3/TRBV12-4
CASSRATEKYF
TGTGCCAGCAGTCGAGCTACCGAAAAGTACTTC
>.|15|TRBJ1-1|.|TRBV6-5
CASSRTYRVDTEAFF
TGTGCCAGCAGTCGTACATACAGGGTTGATACTGAAGCTTTCTTT
>TRBD2|16|TRBJ2-1|.|TRBV5-5
CASSALAGVAQNEQFF
TGTGCCAGCAGCGCCTTAGCGGGAGTGGCTCAGAATGAGCAGTTCTTC
>TRBD1|15|TRBJ1-1|.|TRBV6-1
CASSEAGTGDTEAFF
TGTGCCAGCAGTGAAGCTGGGACAGGGGACACTGAAGCTTTCTTT
>.|14|TRBJ2-5|.|TRBV4-1
CASSQGQRQETQYF
TGCGCCAGCAGCCAAGGACAGCGCCAAGAGACCCAGTACTTC
>TRBD1|13|TRBJ1-2|.|TRBV7-3
CASSSGTGHGYTF
TGTGCCAGCAGCTCCGGGACAGGACATGGCTACACCTTC
>.|16|TRBJ2-5|.|TRBV5-6
CASSPIGRGAVETQYF
TGTGCCAGCAGCCCCATCGGGCGCGGGGCGGTAGAGACCCAGTACTTC
>.|13|TRBJ1-6|.|TRBV2
CASTAVDNSPLHF
TGTGCCAGCACTGCAGTCGATAATTCACCCCTCCACTTT
>.|15|TRBJ1-2|.|TRBV5-1
CASSLLGTSNYGYTF
TGCGCCAGCAGCTTGCTAGGTACAAGTAACTATGGCTACACCTTC
>TRBD2|14|TRBJ2-1|.|TRBV20-1
CSASSGRAHNEQFF
TGCAGTGCTAGTAGCGGGAGGGCTCACAATGAGCAGTTCTTC
>.|15|TRBJ2-3|.|TRBV6-5
CASSFTGRYTDTQYF
TGTGCCAGCAGTTTTACAGGGCGTTACACAGATACGCAGTATTTT
>.|14|TRBJ1-5|.|TRBV5-1
CASSPWSSNQPQHF
TGCGCCAGCAGCCCTTGGAGTAGCAATCAGCCCCAGCATTTT
>TRBD1|15|TRBJ2-1|.|TRBV15
CATSRENDRGGEQFF
TGTGCCACCAGCAGAGAAAACGACAGGGGCGGTGAGCAGTTCTTC
>TRBD1|13|TRBJ1-1|.|TRBV11-2
CASSAGPGTVGFF
TGTGCCAGCAGCGCTGGACCCGGGACAGTGGGTTTCTTT
>TRBD2|17|TRBJ2-3|.|TRBV9
CASSVASSGAITDTQYF
TGTGCCAGCAGCGTAGCTTCTAGCGGGGCCATCACAGATACGCAGTATTTT
>TRBD1|15|TRBJ1-4|.|TRBV27
CASSPLGTGTEKLFF
TGTGCCAGCAGTCCTCTTGGGACAGGGACTGAAAAACTGTTTTTT
>.|15|TRBJ2-1|once|TRBV28
CASSPHRGGYNEQFF
TGTGCCAGCAGCCCCCACAGGGGGGGATACAATGAGCAGTTCTTC
>TRBD1|14|TRBJ1-5|.|TRBV6-5
CASRTGLSNQPQHF
TGTGCCTCCCGGACAGGGCTTAGCAATCAGCCCCAGCATTTT
>TRBD2|15|TRBJ2-1|.|TRBV19
CASGPGLAGANEQFF
TGTGCCAGTGGACCGGGACTAGCGGGAGCAAATGAGCAGTTCTTC